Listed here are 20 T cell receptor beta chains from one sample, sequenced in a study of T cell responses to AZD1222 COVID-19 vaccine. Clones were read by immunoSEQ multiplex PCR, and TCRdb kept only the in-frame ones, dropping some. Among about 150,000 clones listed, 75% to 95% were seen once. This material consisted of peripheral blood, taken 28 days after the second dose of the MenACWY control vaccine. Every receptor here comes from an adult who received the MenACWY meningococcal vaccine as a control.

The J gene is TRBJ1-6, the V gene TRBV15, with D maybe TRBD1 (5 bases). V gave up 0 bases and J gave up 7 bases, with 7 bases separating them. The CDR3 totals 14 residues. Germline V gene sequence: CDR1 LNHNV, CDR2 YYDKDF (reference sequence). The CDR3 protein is CATSRDQGNSPLHF. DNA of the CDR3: TGTGCCACCAGCAGAGATCAGGGAAATTCACCCCTCCACTTT.

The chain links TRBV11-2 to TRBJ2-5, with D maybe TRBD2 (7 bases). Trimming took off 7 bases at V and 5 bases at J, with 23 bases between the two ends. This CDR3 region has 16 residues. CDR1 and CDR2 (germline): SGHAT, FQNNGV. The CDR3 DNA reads TGTGCCAGCACACCCGGGGCGGGGGCTGAGGGGGAGACCCAGTACTTC. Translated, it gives CASTPGAGAEGETQYF.

The CDR3 DNA sequence: TGTGCCAGCAGCGGTCTTACAGGGCCCTCTGGAAACACCATATATTTT. It specifies CASSGLTGPSGNTIYF. The chain couples TRBV7-9 to TRBJ1-3, with TRBD1 as a possible D gene (6 bases). The CDR3 consists of 16 residues. Trimming shortened V by 5 bases and J by 0 bases, and 14 bases separated the two germline ends. Germline V gives CDR1 SEHNR, CDR2 FQNEAQ (reference sequence).

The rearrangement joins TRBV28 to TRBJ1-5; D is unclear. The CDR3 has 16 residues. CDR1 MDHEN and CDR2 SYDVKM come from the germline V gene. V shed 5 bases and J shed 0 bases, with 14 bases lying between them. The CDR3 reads CASSHPNFDSNQPQHF. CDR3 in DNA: TGTGCCAGCAGTCATCCAAACTTTGATAGCAATCAGCCCCAGCATTTT.

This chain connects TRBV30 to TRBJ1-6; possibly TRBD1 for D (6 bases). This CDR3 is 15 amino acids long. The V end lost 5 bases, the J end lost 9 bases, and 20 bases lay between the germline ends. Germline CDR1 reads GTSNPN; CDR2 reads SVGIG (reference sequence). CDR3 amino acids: CAWSIPRGRGSPLHF. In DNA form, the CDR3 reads TGTGCCTGGTCCATCCCGCGGGGGCGGGGTTCACCCCTCCACTTT.

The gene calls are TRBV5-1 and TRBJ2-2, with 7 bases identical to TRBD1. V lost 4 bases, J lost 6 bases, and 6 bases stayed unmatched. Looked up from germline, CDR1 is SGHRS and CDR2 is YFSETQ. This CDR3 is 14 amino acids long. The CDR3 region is CASSTSTGSGELFF. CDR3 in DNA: TGCGCCAGCAGCACCTCGACAGGGTCCGGGGAGCTGTTTTTT.

The CDR3 region has the DNA TGTGCCAGCAGTGTATTTCGGGACAGCATGAACACTGAAGCTTTCTTT. This codes for CASSVFRDSMNTEAFF. V gene TRBV6-1 combines with J gene TRBJ1-1; 7 bases line up with TRBD1. The CDR3 is 16 residues long. After removal of 4 bases from V and 0 bases from J, the junction contained 8 bases not matched to a gene. Germline CDR1 MNHNS, CDR2 SASEGT.

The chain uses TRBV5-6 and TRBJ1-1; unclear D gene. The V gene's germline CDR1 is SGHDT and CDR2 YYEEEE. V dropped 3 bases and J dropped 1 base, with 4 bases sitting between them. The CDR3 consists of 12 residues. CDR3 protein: CASSSQNTEAFF. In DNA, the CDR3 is TGTGCCAGCAGCTCGCAGAACACTGAAGCTTTCTTT.

In DNA, the CDR3 is TGTGCTGCTGTCGGGCAGAGGGAAAATGAGCAGTTCTTC. This codes for CAAVGQRENEQFF. The chain carries TRBV2 and TRBJ2-1; D is possibly TRBD2 (5 bases). CDR1 and CDR2 (germline): SNHLY, FYNNEI. The CDR3 spans 13 residues.

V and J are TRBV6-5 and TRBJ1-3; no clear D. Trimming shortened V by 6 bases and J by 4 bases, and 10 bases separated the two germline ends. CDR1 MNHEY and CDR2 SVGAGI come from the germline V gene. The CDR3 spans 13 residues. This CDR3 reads CASRAGLGNTIYF. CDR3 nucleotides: TGTGCCAGCAGAGCCGGACTCGGAAACACCATATATTTT.

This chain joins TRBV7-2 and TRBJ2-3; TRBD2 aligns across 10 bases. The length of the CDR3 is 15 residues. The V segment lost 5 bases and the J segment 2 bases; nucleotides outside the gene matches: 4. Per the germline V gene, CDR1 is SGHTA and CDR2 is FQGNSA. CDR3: CASSKLAGVTDTQYF. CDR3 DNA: TGTGCCAGCAGCAAGCTAGCGGGAGTCACAGATACGCAGTATTTT.

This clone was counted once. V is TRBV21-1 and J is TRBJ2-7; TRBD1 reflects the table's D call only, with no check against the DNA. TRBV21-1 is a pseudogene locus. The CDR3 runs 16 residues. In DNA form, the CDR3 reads TGTGCCAGCCCAAGGGGGTGTCAGACCTTATCCTACGAGCAGTACTTC. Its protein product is CASPRGCQTLSYEQYF.

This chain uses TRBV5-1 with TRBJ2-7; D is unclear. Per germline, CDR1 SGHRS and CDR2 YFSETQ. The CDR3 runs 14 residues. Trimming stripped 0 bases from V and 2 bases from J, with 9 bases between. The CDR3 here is CASSLVPAPYEQYF. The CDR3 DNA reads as TGCGCCAGCAGCTTGGTTCCAGCACCCTACGAGCAGTACTTC.

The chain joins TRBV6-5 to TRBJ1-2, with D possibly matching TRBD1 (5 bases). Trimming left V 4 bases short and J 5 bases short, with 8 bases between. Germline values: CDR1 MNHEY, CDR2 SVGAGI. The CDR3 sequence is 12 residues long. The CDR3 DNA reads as TGTGCCAGCAGTTCGGACATTTATGGCTACACCTTC. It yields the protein CASSSDIYGYTF.

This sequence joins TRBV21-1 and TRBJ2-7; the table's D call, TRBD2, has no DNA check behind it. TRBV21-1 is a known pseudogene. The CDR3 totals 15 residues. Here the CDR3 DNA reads TGTGCCAGCAGCTCCCGACTAGCGGGGTCCTACGAGCAGTACTTC. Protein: CASSSRLAGSYEQYF.

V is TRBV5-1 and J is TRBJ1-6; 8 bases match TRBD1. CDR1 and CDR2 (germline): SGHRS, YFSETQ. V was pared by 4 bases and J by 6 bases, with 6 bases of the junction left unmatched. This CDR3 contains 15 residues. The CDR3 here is CASSPGQGSNSPLHF. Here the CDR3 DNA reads TGCGCCAGCAGCCCAGGACAGGGAAGTAATTCACCCCTCCACTTT.

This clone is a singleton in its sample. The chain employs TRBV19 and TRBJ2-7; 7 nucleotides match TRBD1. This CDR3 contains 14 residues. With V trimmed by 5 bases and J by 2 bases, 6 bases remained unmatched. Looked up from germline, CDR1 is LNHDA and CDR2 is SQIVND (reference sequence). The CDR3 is CASSADRVAYEQYF. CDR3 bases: TGTGCCAGTAGTGCCGACAGGGTGGCCTACGAGCAGTACTTC.

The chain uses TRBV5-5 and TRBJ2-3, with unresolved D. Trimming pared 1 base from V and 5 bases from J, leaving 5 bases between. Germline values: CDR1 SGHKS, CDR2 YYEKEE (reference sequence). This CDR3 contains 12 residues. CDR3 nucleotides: TGTGCCAGCAGCTTGAGGAAAGATACGCAGTATTTT. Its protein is CASSLRKDTQYF.

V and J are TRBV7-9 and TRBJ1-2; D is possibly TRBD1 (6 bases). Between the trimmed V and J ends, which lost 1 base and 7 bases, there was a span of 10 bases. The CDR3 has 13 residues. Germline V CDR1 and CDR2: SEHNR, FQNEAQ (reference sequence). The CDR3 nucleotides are TGTGCCAGCAGCTTAGAGGGGGGAGGTGGCTACACCTTC. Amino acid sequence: CASSLEGGGGYTF.

The CDR3 DNA is TGTGCCAGCAGACAGGAGAGCGGGACCAATGAGCAGTTCTTC. Protein product: CASRQESGTNEQFF. This rearrangement joins TRBV5-4 to TRBJ2-1; TRBD2 matches at 7 bases. V gave up 5 bases and J gave up 6 bases; unmatched junction bases: 8. The CDR3 sequence is 14 residues long. Germline-derived CDR1 and CDR2 are SGHNT and YYREEE (reference sequence).